This T cell receptor beta chain was recorded in a study of CXCR3-negative and CXCR3-positive naive CD8 T cells. Worth noting for this clonotype: As yet, its antigen is unknown.

The CDR3 runs to 13 residues. Looked up from germline, CDR1 is SGHRS and CDR2 is YFSETQ. Naive CD8+ T cells had a CD45RO-CCR7+CD27+CD95- phenotype. Study conclusions and caveats: TCR interaction strength was inferred from TRB CDR3 physicochemistry, as CD5 matched across naive subsets. Fresh PBMCs went into most assays, and CXCR3 expression partly declined after cryopreservation. Similar TRBV-TRBJ gene usage was seen in naive CXCR3-negative and CXCR3-positive cells, but not in memory cells. CXCR3-expressing naive cells carried TRB CDR3s more hydrophobic than those of CXCR3-negative naive cells.

The study made its TRB cDNA libraries by 5' RACE, adding UMI labels. TCRdb re-called the 5' RACE reads, yielding one record per CDR3 amino acid sequence without DNA. This sample contains 80,000 to 100,000 distinct CDR3 sequences. The rearrangement uses TRBV5-1 and TRBJ2-3; lacking DNA, the TRBD1 call made by TCRdb goes unchecked. This receptor was obtained from a human donor in good health. Some clones in this sample may be carry-over from other donors' samples. Sequenced: naive CXCR3+ CD8+ T cells from blood. Subset in this sample: CD45RO-CCR7+CD27+CD95- naive CD8+ T cells expressing CXCR3 (TNR3+). CDR3 sequence reads: CASRKRDTDTQYF.